Given below is one T cell receptor beta chain in context. How the authors handled the data: Amplification of reference gene primers provided the estimated nucleated cell counts. Libraries were prepared by immunoSEQ multiplex PCR; TCRdb keeps only in-frame clonotypes and omits some of them. V, J and clone size are taken as reported in that table, and D and trimming were inferred from the DNA itself. The table shows over 250,000 clones, with about 87% occurring only once. The record originates from a study of blood T cell repertoires in COVID-19. For the study at large: Spain, Italy and the United States supplied samples that represented acute and convalescent COVID-19. Sample material is recorded as cDNA or gDNA derived from T cells, B-cell-depleted T cells, or PBMCs.

The V gene's germline CDR1 is SGDLS and CDR2 YYNGEE. The junction had 6 bases not matched to a gene; V was cut back by 1 base and J by 2 bases. The CDR3 has 16 residues. The source is a woman aged 45-65 years with acute or convalescent COVID-19. The V gene is TRBV9, the J gene TRBJ2-3, with TRBD2 matching 8 bases. The sample consisted of peripheral blood. The CDR3 DNA reads TGTGCCAGCAGCGTATCGCTAGCGGGTCCCACAGATACGCAGTATTTT. Amino acids: CASSVSLAGPTDTQYF.